This paragraph covers one TCR beta chain sequence. From the 5' RACE reads, TCRdb lists one entry per CDR3 protein and no DNA. The sample holds over 200,000 distinct CDR3 sequences. The sample comes from a study of T cells expressing NK-cell markers. This clonotype originated in a man in his late teens or twenties in good health. Material for sequencing was blood T cells: a sorted CD56 or NKG2C T cell subset, CD4+ or CD8+ T cells, or bulk PBMC T cells (not recorded which).

Here the CDR3 reads CASSELGLNTEAFF. This rearrangement joins TRBV10-2 to TRBJ1-1. There are 14 residues in the CDR3. CDR1 and CDR2 (germline): WSHSY, SAAADI.